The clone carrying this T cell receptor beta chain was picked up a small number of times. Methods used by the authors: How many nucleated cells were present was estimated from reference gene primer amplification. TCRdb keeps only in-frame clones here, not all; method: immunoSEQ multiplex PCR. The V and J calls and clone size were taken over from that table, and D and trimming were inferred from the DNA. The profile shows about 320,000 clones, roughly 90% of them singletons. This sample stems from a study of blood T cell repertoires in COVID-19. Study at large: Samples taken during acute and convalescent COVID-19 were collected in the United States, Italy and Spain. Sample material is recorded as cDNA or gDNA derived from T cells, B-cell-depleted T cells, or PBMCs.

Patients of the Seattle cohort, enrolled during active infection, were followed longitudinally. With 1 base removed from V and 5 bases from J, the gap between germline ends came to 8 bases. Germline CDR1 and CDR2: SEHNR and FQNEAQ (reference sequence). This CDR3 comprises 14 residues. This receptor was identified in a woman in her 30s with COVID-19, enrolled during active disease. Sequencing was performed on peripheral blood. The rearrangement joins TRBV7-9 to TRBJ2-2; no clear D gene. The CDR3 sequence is CASSLVVATGELFF. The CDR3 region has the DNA TGTGCCAGCAGCTTAGTGGTTGCGACCGGGGAGCTGTTTTTT.